Detailed here is one TCR beta chain. These data come from a study of blood T cells in healthy people across ages. PCR was performed a second time for about 6 to 12 cycles using a sample-barcoded 5' primer and a J-beta primer mix. A single record per CDR3 protein comes from TCRdb applying MiXCR to the 5' RACE reads. The sample carries around 1,500,000 distinct CDR3 sequences, 35% to 45% recorded once. The CDR3 sequence is 15 residues long. Germline CDR1 reads DFQATT; CDR2 reads SNEGSKA (reference sequence). J was trimmed by 7 bases and V by 0 bases; bases with no gene match: 9. The clonotype comes from a woman aged 18 to 35 in good health. The sample comprised blood. This chain uses TRBV20-1 with TRBJ2-1, with 7 bases identical to TRBD2. The CDR3 region has the DNA TGCAGTGCTAGAGACGGGGCGGGAGTTCCGAATGAGCAGTTCTTC. As protein: CSARDGAGVPNEQFF.